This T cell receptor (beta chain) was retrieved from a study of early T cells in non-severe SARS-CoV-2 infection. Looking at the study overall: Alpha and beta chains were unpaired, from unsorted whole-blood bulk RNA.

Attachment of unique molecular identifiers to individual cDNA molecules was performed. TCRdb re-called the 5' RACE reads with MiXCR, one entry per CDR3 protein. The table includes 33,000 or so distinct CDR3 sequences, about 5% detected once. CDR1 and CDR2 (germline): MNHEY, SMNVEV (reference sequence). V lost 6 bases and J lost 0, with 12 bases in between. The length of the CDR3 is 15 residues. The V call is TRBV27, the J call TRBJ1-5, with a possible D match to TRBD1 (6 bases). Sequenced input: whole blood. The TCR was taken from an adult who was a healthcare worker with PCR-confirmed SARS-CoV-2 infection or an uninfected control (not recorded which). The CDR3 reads CASRTGVISNQPQHF. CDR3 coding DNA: TGTGCCAGCAGGACAGGAGTCATTAGCAATCAGCCCCAGCATTTT.